These T cell receptor beta chains were read from a single sample in a study of CD8+ T cells in alopecia areata. The protocol was immunoSEQ multiplex PCR, while the TCRdb copy is restricted to in-frame clones and leaves out a portion. The repertoire includes roughly 70,000 clones, 29% of them detected once, and just under 15% sits in the top ten. Sample: CD8+ T cells sorted from blood, taken at week 4, from a patient treated with tofacitinib. The source of these receptors is a human donor with alopecia areata. Both conserved end residues are part of each CDR3. D genes are given only for firm matches. Clone size is shown for a subset of rows, as once, few, many or a class of expanded clone.

J: TRBJ2-2
V: TRBV29-1
size: few
D: TRBD1
CDR3: CSVRTGSGELFF
DNA: TGCAGCGTAAGGACAGGTTCCGGGGAGCTGTTTTTT

J: TRBJ2-7
V: TRBV28
size: NA
D: TRBD1
CDR3: CASSYTGTGALEQYF
DNA: TGTGCCAGCAGTTATACAGGGACAGGGGCCCTCGAGCAGTACTTC

J: TRBJ1-2
V: TRBV27
size: NA
D: TRBD1
CDR3: CASRSPGQGRGPDYGYTF
DNA: TGTGCCAGCAGATCACCGGGACAGGGAAGGGGGCCCGACTATGGCTACACCTTC

J: TRBJ1-1
V: TRBV2
size: NA
D: NA
CDR3: CASSVRVGNTEAFF
DNA: TGTGCCAGCAGTGTTCGGGTTGGTAACACTGAAGCTTTCTTT

J: TRBJ2-3
V: TRBV2
size: few
D: TRBD2
CDR3: CASSEAETSGHYTDTQYF
DNA: TGTGCCAGCAGTGAAGCGGAAACTAGCGGACATTACACAGATACGCAGTATTTT

J: TRBJ2-2
V: TRBV9
size: NA
D: NA
CDR3: CASSPPGRGADRELFF
DNA: TGTGCCAGCAGCCCCCCCGGCCGAGGGGCAGACCGGGAGCTGTTTTTT

J: TRBJ2-1
V: TRBV9
size: NA
D: NA
CDR3: CASSVEARVYEQFF
DNA: TGTGCCAGCAGCGTAGAGGCCAGGGTGTATGAGCAGTTCTTC

J: TRBJ2-7
V: TRBV13
size: NA
D: NA
CDR3: CASSLGGFEQYF
DNA: TGTGCCAGCAGCTTAGGAGGGTTCGAGCAGTACTTC

J: TRBJ2-1
V: TRBV7-9
size: few
D: NA
CDR3: CASSLSIGDFNEQFF
DNA: TGTGCCAGCAGCTTGAGTATTGGGGACTTCAATGAGCAGTTCTTC

J: TRBJ1-1
V: TRBV29-1
size: NA
D: NA
CDR3: CSVSGPGVGTEAFF
DNA: TGCAGCGTTTCTGGCCCGGGGGTGGGCACTGAAGCTTTCTTT

J: TRBJ2-1
V: TRBV14
size: NA
D: NA
CDR3: CASSQGHEQFF
DNA: TGTGCCAGCAGCCAGGGACATGAGCAGTTCTTC

J: TRBJ1-2
V: TRBV29-1
size: NA
D: TRBD1
CDR3: CSVTGDSLLRGYTF
DNA: TGCAGCGTAACCGGGGACAGCCTGCTTCGTGGCTACACCTTC

J: TRBJ2-7
V: TRBV7-9
size: NA
D: TRBD1
CDR3: CASSPRDRTSKGEQYF
DNA: TGTGCCAGCAGTCCACGGGACAGGACATCTAAGGGGGAGCAGTACTTC

J: TRBJ2-3
V: TRBV4-1
size: NA
D: NA
CDR3: CASSQGGSTDTQYF
DNA: TGCGCCAGCAGCCAAGGAGGCAGCACAGATACGCAGTATTTT

J: TRBJ2-7
V: TRBV5-1
size: NA
D: NA
CDR3: CASSTGFSTAYEQYF
DNA: TGCGCCAGCAGCACAGGGTTTTCGACAGCGTACGAGCAGTACTTC

J: TRBJ1-2
V: TRBV27
size: NA
D: NA
CDR3: CASSLSGSVYGYTF
DNA: TGTGCCAGCAGTTTATCGGGGAGCGTCTATGGCTACACCTTC

J: TRBJ2-1
V: TRBV7-9
size: few
D: TRBD2
CDR3: CASSTTSASNEQFF
DNA: TGTGCCAGCAGCACGACTAGCGCCTCCAATGAGCAGTTCTTC

J: TRBJ1-1
V: TRBV29-1
size: NA
D: TRBD1
CDR3: CSVVEGRGGTEAFF
DNA: TGCAGCGTTGTGGAGGGCAGGGGGGGCACTGAAGCTTTCTTT

J: TRBJ2-1
V: TRBV15
size: few
D: NA
CDR3: CATSSRVGVYNEQFF
DNA: TGTGCCACCAGCTCCAGAGTCGGCGTCTACAATGAGCAGTTCTTC

J: TRBJ2-7
V: TRBV11-2
size: NA
D: TRBD1
CDR3: CASSFGQDYEQYF
DNA: TGTGCCAGCAGCTTCGGACAGGACTACGAGCAGTACTTC

J: TRBJ1-1
V: TRBV29-1
size: few
D: NA
CDR3: CSVEQGLLSEAFF
DNA: TGCAGCGTTGAGCAGGGGCTTTTGTCTGAAGCTTTCTTT

J: TRBJ2-2
V: TRBV7-9
size: NA
D: TRBD1
CDR3: CASSRTGASGELFF
DNA: TGTGCCAGCAGCCGGACAGGGGCGAGCGGGGAGCTGTTTTTT

J: TRBJ1-1
V: TRBV5-1
size: many
D: TRBD1
CDR3: CASSLTGGTEAFF
DNA: TGCGCCAGCAGCTTGACAGGGGGTACTGAAGCTTTCTTT

J: TRBJ2-7
V: TRBV7-2
size: NA
D: NA
CDR3: CASSPLGSSNEQYF
DNA: TGTGCCAGCAGCCCCCTCGGGAGTTCGAACGAGCAGTACTTC

J: TRBJ2-3
V: TRBV29-1
size: NA
D: TRBD1
CDR3: CSVRDRRFTDTQYF
DNA: TGCAGCGTCCGGGACAGGAGATTCACAGATACGCAGTATTTT

J: TRBJ2-5
V: TRBV4-1
size: few
D: TRBD2
CDR3: CASSQVLGGETQYF
DNA: TGCGCCAGCAGCCAAGTGTTGGGGGGGGAGACCCAGTACTTC

J: TRBJ2-7
V: TRBV6-5
size: NA
D: TRBD2
CDR3: CASSSGTSGSVEQYF
DNA: TGTGCCAGCAGTTCAGGGACTAGCGGATCCGTAGAGCAGTACTTC

J: TRBJ2-3
V: TRBV29-1
size: few
D: TRBD2
CDR3: CSVNGLAGATDTQYF
DNA: TGCAGCGTGAATGGACTAGCGGGAGCCACAGATACGCAGTATTTT

J: TRBJ2-1
V: TRBV7-9
size: NA
D: NA
CDR3: CASSPRTGTGFNEQFF
DNA: TGTGCCAGCAGCCCGCGGACCGGGACGGGTTTCAATGAGCAGTTCTTC

J: TRBJ2-1
V: TRBV29-1
size: NA
D: NA
CDR3: CSVVGSDTDKSSYNEQFF
DNA: TGCAGCGTCGTCGGATCCGACACAGATAAGAGCTCCTACAATGAGCAGTTCTTC

J: TRBJ2-7
V: TRBV29-1
size: few
D: NA
CDR3: CSVEDNVNYEQYF
DNA: TGCAGCGTTGAGGACAACGTTAACTACGAGCAGTACTTC

J: TRBJ1-5
V: TRBV25-1
size: NA
D: NA
CDR3: CASSPFGGINQPQHF
DNA: TGTGCCAGCTCTCCTTTTGGGGGGATCAATCAGCCCCAGCATTTT

J: TRBJ2-2
V: TRBV27
size: NA
D: TRBD2
CDR3: CASNRLAGANTGELFF
DNA: TGTGCCAGCAATAGGCTAGCGGGGGCAAACACCGGGGAGCTGTTTTTT

J: TRBJ2-3
V: TRBV23-1
size: few
D: NA
CDR3: CASSSSGRGGCTQYF
DNA: TGCGCCAGCTCATCATCCGGCAGGGGTGGGTGTACGCAGTATTTT